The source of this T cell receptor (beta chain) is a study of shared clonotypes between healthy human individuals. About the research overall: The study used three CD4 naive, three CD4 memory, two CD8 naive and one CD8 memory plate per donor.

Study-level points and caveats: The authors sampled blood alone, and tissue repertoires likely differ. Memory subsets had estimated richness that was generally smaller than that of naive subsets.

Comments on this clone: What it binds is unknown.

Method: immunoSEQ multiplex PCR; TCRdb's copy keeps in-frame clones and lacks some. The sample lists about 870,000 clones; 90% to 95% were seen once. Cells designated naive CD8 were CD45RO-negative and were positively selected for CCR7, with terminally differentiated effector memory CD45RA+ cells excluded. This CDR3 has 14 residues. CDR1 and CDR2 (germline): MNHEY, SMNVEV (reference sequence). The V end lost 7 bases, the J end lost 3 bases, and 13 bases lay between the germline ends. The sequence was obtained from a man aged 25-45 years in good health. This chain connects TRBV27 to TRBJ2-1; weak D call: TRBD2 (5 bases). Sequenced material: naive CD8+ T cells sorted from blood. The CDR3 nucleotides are TGTGCCAGCACTAGCACGGAGTTCTACAATGAGCAGTTCTTC. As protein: CASTSTEFYNEQFF.